Each of the 3 T cell receptor beta chains below was sequenced from the same sample in a study of T cells in narcolepsy. TCRdb keeps only in-frame clones here, not all; method: immunoSEQ multiplex PCR. The sample lists about 40,000 clones, about 87% seen once, with more than 0.9% in the top ten. Sequencing was done on a sample of CD45RA- memory CD4+ T cells from PBMCs. These receptors originate from a human donor with narcolepsy.

On this clone: The same CDR3 can be traced to other DNA sequences in this sample. CDR3 sequence reads: CASSIGTGGAWGANVLTF. The CDR3 coding sequence is TGTGCCAGTAGTATAGGGACCGGGGGCGCTTGGGGGGCCAACGTCCTGACTTTC. The chain carries TRBV19 and TRBJ2-6; D may match TRBD1 or TRBD2 (6 bases each). Germline V gives CDR1 LNHDA, CDR2 SQIVND (reference sequence). The CDR3 has 18 amino acids. Trimming removed 1 base at V and 4 bases at J, with 17 bases between.

The rearrangement uses TRBV7-9 and TRBJ1-3; a possible D gene is TRBD1 (6 bases). The CDR3 runs to 17 residues. The V end was cut by 0 bases, the J end by 2 bases, with 14 bases between. Germline-derived CDR1 and CDR2 are SEHNR and FQNEAQ (reference sequence). In DNA, the CDR3 is TGTGCCAGCAGCTTAGCGCTTAGGGGGGCTGCTGGAAACACCATATATTTT. Protein sequence: CASSLALRGAAGNTIYF.

The table lists this clone with a count of one. The rearrangement uses TRBV7-9 and TRBJ2-1; 8 nucleotides match TRBD1. The CDR3 has 14 amino acids. In germline, CDR1 is SEHNR, CDR2 FQNEAQ (reference sequence). V shed 5 bases and J 6 bases; nucleotides not matched to a gene: 6. The DNA for the CDR3 is TGTGCCAGCAGCGGACGACAGGGGAGCAATGAGCAGTTCTTC. Residues: CASSGRQGSNEQFF.